Described below is a single T cell receptor (beta chain) sequence and its context. Sequencing was performed with immunoSEQ multiplex PCR; in TCRdb, only in-frame clones are kept and a portion is missing. The sample lists around 220,000 clones; roughly 80% were seen once. This sample is drawn from a study of blood T cell repertoires in COVID-19. The CDR3 covers 14 residues. Trimming cost V 2 bases and J 2 bases; bases outside gene matches: 3. Germline CDR1 ENHRY, CDR2 SYGVKD. Source material: peripheral blood. This rearrangement joins TRBV10-3 to TRBJ2-7; the match to TRBD2 covers 7 bases. This TCR was sampled from a woman of 80 years or more with acute or convalescent COVID-19. Written as DNA, the CDR3 is TGTGCCATCAGTGAGGGGGGACTAACCTACGAGCAGTACTTC. It specifies CAISEGGLTYEQYF.